One sample yielded the 13 T cell receptor beta chains listed below, sequenced in a study of blood T cells in healthy people across ages. Primers used in a second PCR of about 6 to 12 cycles were a sample-barcoded 5' primer and a J-beta primer mix. MiXCR was run by TCRdb on the 5' RACE reads, yielding one entry per CDR3 protein. The table includes approximately 760,000 distinct CDR3 sequences, just under 25% detected once. This sample also appeared in a second study, on T cells of mothers and their children.

Sequenced sample: blood. The source of these receptors is a boy between 5 and 17 years old in good health.

This sequence joins TRBV29-1 and TRBJ2-4; 9 bases fit TRBD1. Germline assignment: CDR1 SQVTM and CDR2 ANQGSEA. This CDR3 comprises 15 residues. J gave up 5 bases and V 5 bases, and 10 bases lay outside the gene matches. CDR3 in DNA: TGCAGCGTTCCCCGGGACAGGGCCTCCGAAAACATTCAGTACTTC. This sequence encodes CSVPRDRASENIQYF.

Only a few counts were recorded for this clonotype. This chain joins TRBV4-1 and TRBJ1-4, with D possibly being TRBD1 (5 bases). Trimming cost V 0 bases and J 5 bases, with 10 bases left between them. The CDR3 has 15 amino acids. Germline loops: CDR1 MGHRA, CDR2 YSYEKL. CDR3 loop: CASSQERGGNEKLFF. The CDR3 DNA reads TGCGCCAGCAGCCAAGAAAGGGGCGGGAATGAAAAACTGTTTTTT.

This clonotype was picked up a small number of times. The chain uses TRBV27 and TRBJ2-7; 15 bases align to TRBD2. The CDR3 runs 16 residues. In germline, CDR1 is MNHEY, CDR2 SMNVEV (reference sequence). V lost 5 bases, J lost 2 bases, and 4 bases stayed unmatched. CDR3 coding DNA: TGTGCCAGCAGTCCCGGACTAGCGGGAGGGCCCTACGAGCAGTACTTC. Protein sequence: CASSPGLAGGPYEQYF.

A few counts support this clonotype. V and J are TRBV5-1 and TRBJ2-5, with D possibly TRBD1 on 6 matching bases. V was pared by 6 bases and J by 2 bases, with 17 bases between. The CDR3 is 15 amino acids. CDR1 is SGHRS and CDR2 is YFSETQ in the germline V gene. For the CDR3, the DNA is TGCGCCAGCACGCGCACAGGGATAAGGCAAGAGACCCAGTACTTC. Amino acids: CASTRTGIRQETQYF.

This clonotype was found a few times. The chain links TRBV20-1 to TRBJ2-7; 8 nucleotides agree with TRBD1. This CDR3 is 14 amino acids long. CDR1 and CDR2 (germline): DFQATT, SNEGSKA (reference sequence). Unmatched junction bases numbered 10, after V lost 8 bases and J lost 1 base. The CDR3, as DNA: TGCAGTACTGACCCAGGGGGCTCATCCTACGAGCAGTACTTC. It codes for CSTDPGGSSYEQYF.

This clonotype occurred a few times. The chain carries TRBV29-1 and TRBJ2-5; the match to TRBD2 covers 12 bases. The CDR3 length is 16 residues. The trim removed 0 bases at V and 4 bases at J, leaving 6 bases unmatched. Germline CDR1 reads SQVTM; CDR2 reads ANQGSEA. The CDR3 coding sequence is TGCAGCGTTGAAGAGAGACTAGCGGGAGACGGAGAGACCCAGTACTTC. The encoded protein is CSVEERLAGDGETQYF.

The rearrangement uses TRBV3-1 and TRBJ1-2; D unresolved. CDR1 and CDR2 from the germline V gene are LGHDT and YNNKEL (reference sequence). The germline V and J ends were trimmed by 2 bases and 3 bases, with 22 bases remaining between them. The CDR3 sequence is 18 residues long. For the CDR3, the DNA is TGTGCCAGCAGCCAAAAAAGGTCATGGGAGGAGGCGCACTATGGCTACACCTTC. This codes for CASSQKRSWEEAHYGYTF. Full variable domain (missing parts from reference TRBV3-1 and TRBJ1-2): DTAVSQTPKYLVTQMGNDKSIKCEQNLGHDTMYWYKQDSKKFLKIMFSYNNKELIINETVPNRFSPKSPDKAHLNLHINSLELGDSAVYFCASSQKRSWEEAHYGYTFGSGTRLTVV.

This clonotype was seen only a few times. The chain carries TRBV11-2 and TRBJ2-7; the match to TRBD2 covers 14 bases. V gave up 3 bases and J gave up 6 bases; unmatched junction bases: 7. Germline loops: CDR1 SGHAT, CDR2 FQNNGV. The CDR3 loop spans 16 amino acids. CDR3 nucleotides: TGTGCCAGCAGCTTTACGATGGGGACTAGCGGGGGCGAGCAGTACTTC. Residues: CASSFTMGTSGGEQYF.

The count of this clonotype is one. This chain uses TRBV12-3 or TRBV12-4 with TRBJ2-2; no clear D gene. This CDR3 is 16 amino acids long. The V end was cut by 0 bases, the J end by 1 base, with 9 bases between. CDR3 sequence reads: CASSLAPALNTGELFF. The CDR3 region has the DNA TGTGCCAGCAGTTTAGCGCCGGCCCTGAACACCGGGGAGCTGTTTTTT.

The V and J genes are TRBV5-1 and TRBJ2-7; D might be TRBD1 (5 bases). Germline values: CDR1 SGHRS, CDR2 YFSETQ. V lost 0 bases and J lost 1, with 14 bases in between. The CDR3 has 16 amino acids. The CDR3 DNA is TGCGCCAGCAGCTTGGAAGGGGCGTCGCGGTCCTACGAGCAGTACTTC. Amino acids: CASSLEGASRSYEQYF. Drawing the rest from reference TRBV5-1 and TRBJ2-7, the complete variable domain is KAGVTQTPRYLIKTRGQQVTLSCSPISGHRSVSWYQQTPGQGLQFLFEYFSETQRNKGNFPGRFSGRQFSNSRSEMNVSTLELGDSALYLCASSLEGASRSYEQYFGPGTRLTVT.

The chain has TRBV20-1 and TRBJ2-7, with TRBD1 matching 7 bases. The CDR3 extends over 14 amino acids. Germline V gene data show CDR1 as DFQATT and CDR2 as SNEGSKA (reference sequence). Trimming took 5 bases from V and 1 from J; bases not matched to a gene: 8. CDR3 residues: CSAEDREGSYEQYF. In nucleotides, the CDR3 is TGCAGTGCTGAAGACAGGGAAGGGTCCTACGAGCAGTACTTC.

This CDR3 is CASSDFPGTSGYNEQFF. DNA for the CDR3: TGTGCCAGCAGTGACTTTCCCGGGACTAGCGGATACAATGAGCAGTTCTTC. The chain has TRBV2 and TRBJ2-1; the match to TRBD2 covers 11 bases. The CDR3 runs to 17 residues. Germline trimming cut 3 bases from V and 4 bases from J; bases unmatched to any gene: 8. Germline CDR1 and CDR2: SNHLY and FYNNEI.

The chain combines TRBV6-4 with TRBJ1-2; perhaps TRBD1 as D (6 bases). V lost 7 bases and J lost 8, with 17 bases in between. CDR1 MRHNA and CDR2 SNTAGT come from the germline V gene. The CDR3 runs 13 residues. The CDR3 is CASTLGGHRGYTF. CDR3 DNA sequence: TGTGCCAGCACCCTGGGGGGGCATCGAGGCTACACCTTC.